This T cell receptor beta chain derives from a study of T cells in Graves' hyperthyroidism and ophthalmopathy (dated by TCRdb to between 2019 and 2020). Background on the whole study: Peripheral blood samples were taken at the time of initial diagnosis, prior to any treatment. The paper describes TCR Vbeta CDR3 sequencing of 130 to 150 peripheral blood samples, made up of under 50 ophthalmopathy patients, 70 to 75 hyperthyroidism patients and 17 progressor patients. The approximately 100 discovery patients were randomly divided into training and test sets at a 7:3 ratio. Once sampling was done, hyperthyroidism patients were given methimazole at a starting dose of 30 mg daily, whereas ophthalmopathy patients were given high-dose intravenous methylprednisolone. The study also compared thyroid tissue and blood T-cell repertoires from about 6 Graves' hyperthyroidism patients. To identify TCR V-J signatures that set the groups apart, the researchers used a discovery cohort of about a hundred patients, made up of roughly 40 with Graves' ophthalmopathy and about 60 with stable Graves' hyperthyroidism. An independent validation cohort of some 18 hyperthyroidism patients and more than 15 patients who later progressed to ophthalmopathy tested prospective prediction of ophthalmopathy. The paper's findings and limits, for the study overall: Sample size was not statistically predetermined, and blinding of investigators to group allocation was not performed. Blood samples also contained most of the expanded thyroid clonotypes (frequency above 0.001), which suggests that blood repertoires may reflect thyroid immune responses. Ophthalmopathy was separated from stable hyperthyroidism by a 13 V-J signature model, with about 88% sensitivity and roughly 84% specificity obtained in cross-validation and 80%/75% obtained in testing. In validation, progression to ophthalmopathy was predicted by the model with around 70% sensitivity and 72% to 85% specificity, a median of approximately 6.5 months before onset.

This clonotype was observed at least ten times. Its target antigen remains unknown. No base-level quality is on record; no much larger clone is a single base apart. Amplification of TCR beta CDR3 regions was carried out from RNA transcripts. The first round of RT-PCR for the TCR CDR3 was performed with the HTBI primer set and the Qiagen OneStep RT-PCR kit. The libraries were constructed in a second round of multiplex PCR and then size-selected and purified. Libraries were sequenced paired-end with 100 bp reads on an Illumina HiSeq2000. In the original analysis: Raw data were processed with SOAPnuke, discarding reads with adapters, uncalled bases, mean Phred below 15, or no exact constant-primer or identifier match. COPE v1.2.5 was used to merge high-quality paired reads, and clonotypes were defined as unique nucleotide sequences. MiTCR v1.1 was used to align the clonotypes against IMGT TRBV, TRBD and TRBJ reference segments. Only V-J combinations with frequency above 0.0001, covering approximately 99% of repertoires, were analysed. A TCS score was defined as the ratio of F50 (clonal expansion) to E x V (chaos), with BLOSUM62-based TCRdist applied between CDR3 peptides within each V-J. Welch's t-statistics and random forest reduced just over 500 V-J features to about 13, which were used in a naive Bayes classifier (R e1071). TCRdb reprocessing: public reads trimmed at Q25 with fastp, clones called with MiXCR, in-frame beta chains kept. Each entry merges the rows of one CDR3 protein and shows their most common DNA and genes. The V and J calls, along with clone size, are taken from TCRdb and not from the paper's own processing. Present in this sample are about 350,000 distinct CDR3 sequences, roughly 15% of which were seen just once. The ten largest clonotypes hold roughly 19% of the sample.

From the germline V gene, CDR1 is SNHLY and CDR2 is FYNNEI. The CDR3 holds 15 amino acids from the cysteine to the phenylalanine. The retained sequence is limited to the CDR3, 45 bases, with the frame set at the first base. The germline V and J ends show losses of 5 bases and 6 bases respectively, and no gene match explains 7 bases of the junction. Ophthalmopathy patients had moderately to severely active disease, with a Clinical Activity Score of 3 or more, a NOSPECS grade of 4 or more, and a disease duration of less than 3 months. The study excluded patients with uncontrolled infections, other autoimmune diseases, pregnancy or lactation. Diagnoses relied on clinical symptoms, serum thyroxine and TRAb, thyroid ultrasound and orbital computed tomography. Ficoll-Paque density gradient centrifugation was used to isolate PBMCs from about 9.4 ml of fresh peripheral blood. Total RNA was extracted using Trizol reagent, and RNA quality was assessed on an Agilent 2100 Bioanalyzer.

This receptor was identified in a woman aged 60-75 years with Graves' ophthalmopathy. Material for sequencing was blood. The rearranged chain carries TRBV2 and TRBJ2-2; 9 bases in the middle match TRBD1. DNA sequence: TGTGCCAGCAGTACGGACAGGGGATTTGCCGGGGAGCTGTTTTTT. This translates into CASSTDRGFAGELFF.